The 5 T cell receptor beta chains listed next were all sequenced from one sample in a study of control samples from healthy donors and cancer patients. Measured with immunoSEQ multiplex PCR; TCRdb has only the in-frame clones, and not every one. The sample yields 84,000 or so clones, roughly nine tenths seen once. The sequenced sample was blood. These receptors were collected from a man aged 45-65 years in good health.

The J gene is TRBJ2-1, the V gene TRBV11-3; 12 bases are shared with TRBD2. Trimming took 5 bases from V and 9 from J; bases not matched to a gene: 8. This CDR3 comprises 15 residues. From germline, CDR1 is SGHNT and CDR2 YENEEA. CDR3 protein: CASSVRLAGEGEQFF. Here the CDR3 DNA reads TGTGCCAGCAGCGTTAGACTAGCGGGGGAGGGTGAGCAGTTCTTC.

In the case of this clone: The germline gene is not matched at one end of the junction; a read error may be the cause. The CDR3: CASSEAKVTFF. The CDR3 region has the DNA TGTGCCAGCAGTGAAGCTAAGGTCACCTTCTTC. J is TRBJ1-2 and V is TRBV6-1; D call uncertain. This CDR3 is 11 amino acids long. Germline CDR1 reads MNHNS; CDR2 reads SASEGT.

The chain uses TRBV30 and TRBJ1-2; TRBD1 matches 8 bases. The CDR3 length is 14 residues. V lost 0 bases and J lost 7; bases outside the gene matches: 7. Germline V gene data show CDR1 as GTSNPN and CDR2 as SVGIG (reference sequence). The CDR3 loop is CAWSVRTGSVGYTF. CDR3 DNA sequence: TGTGCCTGGAGTGTAAGGACAGGGTCGGTTGGCTACACCTTC. Full variable domain (outside the CDR3, taken from reference TRBV30 and TRBJ1-2): SQTIHQWPATLVQPVGSPLSLECTVEGTSNPNLYWYRQAAGRGLQLLFYSVGIGQISSEVPQNLSASRPQDRQFILSSKKLLLSDSGFYLCAWSVRTGSVGYTFGSGTRLTVV.

The V and J genes are TRBV7-2 and TRBJ1-2; weak D call: TRBD1 (5 bases). The CDR3 runs 13 residues. Per germline, CDR1 SGHTA and CDR2 FQGNSA. V dropped 5 bases and J dropped 5 bases, with 12 bases sitting between them. The chain's CDR3 is CASSAAGKYGYTF. CDR3 bases: TGTGCCAGCAGCGCCGCAGGGAAATATGGCTACACCTTC.

DNA for the CDR3: TGTGCCAGCAGTTTACGGATTAGTGCGATGGGGAACACCGGGGAGCTGTTTTTT. Protein: CASSLRISAMGNTGELFF. This chain connects TRBV27 to TRBJ2-2; D not resolved. This CDR3 contains 18 residues. Germline values: CDR1 MNHEY, CDR2 SMNVEV (reference sequence). The V end lost 2 bases, the J end lost 1 base, and 17 bases lay between the germline ends.